This T cell receptor beta chain appears in the sequencing data of a study of T cell changes during pregnancy in multiple sclerosis. Germline V gene sequence: CDR1 MNHNS, CDR2 SASEGT. The V end was cut by 4 bases, the J end by 0 bases, with 9 bases between. The CDR3 sequence is 14 residues long. Clones were sequenced by immunoSEQ multiplex PCR, and TCRdb holds only the in-frame ones, with some missing. Of about 59,000 clones listed, about 94% were seen once; the top ten hold around 2.5%. This clonotype was obtained from a female donor with multiple sclerosis, enrolled in a pregnancy study. This chain links TRBV6-1 with TRBJ1-1; D is undetermined. Sequenced material: CD8+ T cells from peripheral blood mononuclear cells, taken after pregnancy. This CDR3 reads CASSAASLNTEAFF. CDR3 sequence (DNA): TGTGCCAGCAGTGCCGCCAGTCTGAACACTGAAGCTTTCTTT.